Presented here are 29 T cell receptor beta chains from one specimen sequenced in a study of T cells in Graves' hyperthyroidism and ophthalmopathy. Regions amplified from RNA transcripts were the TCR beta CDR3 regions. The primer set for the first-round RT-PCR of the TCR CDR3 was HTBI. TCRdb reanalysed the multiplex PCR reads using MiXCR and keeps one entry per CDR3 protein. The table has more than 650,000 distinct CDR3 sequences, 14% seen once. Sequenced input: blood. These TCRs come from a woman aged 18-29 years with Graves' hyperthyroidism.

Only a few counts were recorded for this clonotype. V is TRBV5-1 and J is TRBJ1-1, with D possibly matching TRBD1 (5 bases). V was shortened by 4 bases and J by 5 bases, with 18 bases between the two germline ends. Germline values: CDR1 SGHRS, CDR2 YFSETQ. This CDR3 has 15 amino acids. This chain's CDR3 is CASSPRGGRTTEAFF. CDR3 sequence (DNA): TGCGCCAGCAGCCCACGGGGGGGTCGAACTACTGAAGCTTTCTTT.

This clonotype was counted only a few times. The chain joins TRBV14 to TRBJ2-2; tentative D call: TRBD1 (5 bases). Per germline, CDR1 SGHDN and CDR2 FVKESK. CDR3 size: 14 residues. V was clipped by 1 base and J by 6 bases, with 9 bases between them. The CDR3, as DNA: TGTGCCAGCAGCCAAGCCTTACAGGCCGGGGAGCTGTTTTTT. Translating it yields CASSQALQAGELFF.

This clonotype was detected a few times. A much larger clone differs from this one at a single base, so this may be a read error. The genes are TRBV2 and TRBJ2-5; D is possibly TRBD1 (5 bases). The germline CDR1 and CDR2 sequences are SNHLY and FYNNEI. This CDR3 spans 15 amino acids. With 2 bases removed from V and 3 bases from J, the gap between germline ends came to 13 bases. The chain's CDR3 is CASSETRAGKETQYF. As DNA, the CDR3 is TGTGCCAGCAGTGAAACGAGAGCAGGGAAAGAGACCCAGTACTTC.

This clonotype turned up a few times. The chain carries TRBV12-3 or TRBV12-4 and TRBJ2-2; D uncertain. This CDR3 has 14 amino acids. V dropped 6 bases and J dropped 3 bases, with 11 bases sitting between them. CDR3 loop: CASRRGDHTGELFF. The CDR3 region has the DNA TGTGCCAGCAGGCGCGGAGATCACACCGGGGAGCTGTTTTTT.

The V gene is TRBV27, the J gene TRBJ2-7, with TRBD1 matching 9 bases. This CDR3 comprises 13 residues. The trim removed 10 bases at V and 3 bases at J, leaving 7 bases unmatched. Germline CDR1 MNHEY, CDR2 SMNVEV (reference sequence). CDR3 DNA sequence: TGTGCCACCAGCGGGGACAGGGACTACGAGCAGTACTTC. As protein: CATSGDRDYEQYF.

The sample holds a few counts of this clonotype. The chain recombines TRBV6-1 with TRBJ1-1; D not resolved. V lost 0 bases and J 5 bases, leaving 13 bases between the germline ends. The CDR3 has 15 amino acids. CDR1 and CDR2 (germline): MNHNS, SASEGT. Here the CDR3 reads CASSEARATRTEAFF. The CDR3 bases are TGTGCCAGCAGTGAAGCTAGGGCGACGCGGACTGAAGCTTTCTTT.

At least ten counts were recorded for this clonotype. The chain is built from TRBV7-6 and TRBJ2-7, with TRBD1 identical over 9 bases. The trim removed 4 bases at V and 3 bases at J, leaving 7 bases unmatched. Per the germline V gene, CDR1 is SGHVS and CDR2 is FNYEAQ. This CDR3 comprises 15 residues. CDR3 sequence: CASSSGQGRLYEQYF. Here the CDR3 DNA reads TGTGCCAGCAGCTCGGGACAGGGCCGCCTCTACGAGCAGTACTTC.

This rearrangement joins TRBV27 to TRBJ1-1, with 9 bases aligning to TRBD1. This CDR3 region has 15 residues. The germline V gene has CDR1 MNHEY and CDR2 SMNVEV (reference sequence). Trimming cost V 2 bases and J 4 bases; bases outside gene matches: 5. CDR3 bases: TGTGCCAGCAGTTTACAACAGGGGGCCGGCACTGAAGCTTTCTTT. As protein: CASSLQQGAGTEAFF.

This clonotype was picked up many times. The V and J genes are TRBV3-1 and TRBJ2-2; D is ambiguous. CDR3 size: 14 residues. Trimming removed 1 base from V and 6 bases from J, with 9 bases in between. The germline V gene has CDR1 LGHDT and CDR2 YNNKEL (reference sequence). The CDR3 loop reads CASSQAAEPGELFF. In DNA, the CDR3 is TGTGCCAGCAGCCAAGCGGCTGAACCCGGGGAGCTGTTTTTT.

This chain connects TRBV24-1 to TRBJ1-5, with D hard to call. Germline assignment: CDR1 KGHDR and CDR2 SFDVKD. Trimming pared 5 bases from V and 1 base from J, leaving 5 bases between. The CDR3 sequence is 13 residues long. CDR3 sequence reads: CATSVKSNQPQHF. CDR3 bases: TGTGCCACCAGTGTTAAGAGCAATCAGCCCCAGCATTTT.

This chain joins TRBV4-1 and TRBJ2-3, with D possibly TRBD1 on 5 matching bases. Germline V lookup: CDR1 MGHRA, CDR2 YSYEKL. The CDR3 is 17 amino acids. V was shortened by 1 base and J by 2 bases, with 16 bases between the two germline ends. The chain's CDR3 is CASSQAPSTVPTDTQYF. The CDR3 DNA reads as TGCGCCAGCAGCCAAGCTCCATCGACAGTGCCCACAGATACGCAGTATTTT.

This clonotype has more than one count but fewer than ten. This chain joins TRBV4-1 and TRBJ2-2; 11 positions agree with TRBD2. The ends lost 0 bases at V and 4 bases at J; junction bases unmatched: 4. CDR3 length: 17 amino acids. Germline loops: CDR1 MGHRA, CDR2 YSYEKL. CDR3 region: CASSQDRLAGSTGELFF. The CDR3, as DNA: TGCGCCAGCAGCCAAGATCGACTAGCGGGATCCACCGGGGAGCTGTTTTTT.

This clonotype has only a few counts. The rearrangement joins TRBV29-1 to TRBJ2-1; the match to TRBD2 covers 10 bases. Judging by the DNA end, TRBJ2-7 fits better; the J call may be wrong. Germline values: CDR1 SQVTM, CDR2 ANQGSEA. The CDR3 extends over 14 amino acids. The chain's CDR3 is CSAQGLAQNNEQYF. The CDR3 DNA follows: TGCAGCGCCCAGGGACTAGCGCAAAACAATGAGCAGTACTTC.

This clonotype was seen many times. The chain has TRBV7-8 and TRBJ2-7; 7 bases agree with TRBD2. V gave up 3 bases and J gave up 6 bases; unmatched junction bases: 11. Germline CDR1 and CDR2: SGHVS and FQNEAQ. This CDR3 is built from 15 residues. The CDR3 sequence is CASSFPGTIESEQYF. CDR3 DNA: TGTGCCAGCAGCTTCCCCGGGACTATCGAGAGCGAGCAGTACTTC.

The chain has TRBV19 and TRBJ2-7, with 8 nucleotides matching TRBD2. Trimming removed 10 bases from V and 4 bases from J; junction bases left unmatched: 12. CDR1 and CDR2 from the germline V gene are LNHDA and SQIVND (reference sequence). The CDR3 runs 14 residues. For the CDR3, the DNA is TGTGCCACAAAGTCCTCCGGGACTAGATACGAGCAGTACTTC. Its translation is CATKSSGTRYEQYF. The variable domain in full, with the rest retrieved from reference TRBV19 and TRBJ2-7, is DGGITQSPKYLFRKEGQNVTLSCEQNLNHDAMYWYRQDPGQGLRLIYYSQIVNDFQKGDIAEGYSVSREKKESFPLTVTSAQKNPTAFYLCATKSSGTRYEQYFGPGTRLTVT.

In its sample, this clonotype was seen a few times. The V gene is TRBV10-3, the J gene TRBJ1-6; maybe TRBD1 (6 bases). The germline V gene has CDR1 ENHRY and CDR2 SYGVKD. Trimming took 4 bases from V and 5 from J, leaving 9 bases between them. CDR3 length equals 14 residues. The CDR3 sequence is CAISVKGDNSPLHF. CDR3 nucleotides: TGTGCCATCAGTGTCAAGGGGGATAATTCACCCCTCCACTTT.

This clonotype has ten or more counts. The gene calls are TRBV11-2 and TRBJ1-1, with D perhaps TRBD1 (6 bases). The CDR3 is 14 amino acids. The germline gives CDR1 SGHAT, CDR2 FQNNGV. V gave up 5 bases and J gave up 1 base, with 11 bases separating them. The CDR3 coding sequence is TGTGCCAGCAGCCCAGAGGACAGGAACACTGAAGCTTTCTTT. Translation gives CASSPEDRNTEAFF.

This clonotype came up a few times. DNA for the CDR3: TGTGCCAGCAGTTACCCCGGGACAGGGGAGAAAGCCAAAAACATTCAGTACTTC. It is translated as CASSYPGTGEKAKNIQYF. The chain links TRBV6-2 or TRBV6-3 to TRBJ2-4; 10 bases map to TRBD1. Germline CDR1 MNHEY, CDR2 SVGEGT. CDR3 length: 18 residues. Unmatched junction bases numbered 7, after V lost 2 bases and J lost 0 bases.

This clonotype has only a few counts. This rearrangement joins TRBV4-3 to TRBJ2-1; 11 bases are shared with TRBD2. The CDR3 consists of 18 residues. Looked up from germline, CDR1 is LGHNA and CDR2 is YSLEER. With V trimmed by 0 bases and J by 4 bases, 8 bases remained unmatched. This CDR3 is CASSQDPRLAGHYNEQFF. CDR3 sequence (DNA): TGCGCCAGCAGCCAAGACCCCCGACTAGCGGGACATTACAATGAGCAGTTCTTC.

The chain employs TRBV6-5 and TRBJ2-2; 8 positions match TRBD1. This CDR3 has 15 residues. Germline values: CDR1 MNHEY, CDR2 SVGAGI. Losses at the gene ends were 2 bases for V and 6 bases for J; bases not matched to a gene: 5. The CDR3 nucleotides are TGTGCCAGCAGTTACCTCCCCAGGGGGCCCGGGGAGCTGTTTTTT. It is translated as CASSYLPRGPGELFF.

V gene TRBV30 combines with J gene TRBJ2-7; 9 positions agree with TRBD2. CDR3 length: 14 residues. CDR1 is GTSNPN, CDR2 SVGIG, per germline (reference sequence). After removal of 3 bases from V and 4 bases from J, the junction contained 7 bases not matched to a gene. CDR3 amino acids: CAWRRTSAGYEQYF. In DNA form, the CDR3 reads TGTGCCTGGAGGAGGACTAGCGCGGGGTACGAGCAGTACTTC.

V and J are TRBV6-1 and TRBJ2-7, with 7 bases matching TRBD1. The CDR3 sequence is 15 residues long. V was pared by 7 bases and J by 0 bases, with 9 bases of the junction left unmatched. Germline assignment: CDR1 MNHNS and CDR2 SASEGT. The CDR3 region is CASKTGTVGSYEQYF. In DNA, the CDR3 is TGTGCCAGCAAAACCGGGACAGTGGGCTCCTACGAGCAGTACTTC.

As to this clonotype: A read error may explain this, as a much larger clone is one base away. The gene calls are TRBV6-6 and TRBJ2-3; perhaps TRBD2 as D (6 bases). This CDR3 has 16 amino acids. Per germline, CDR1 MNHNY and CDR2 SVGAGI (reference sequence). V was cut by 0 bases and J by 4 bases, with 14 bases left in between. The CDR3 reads CASSYSGGKGPDTQYF. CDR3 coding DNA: TGTGCCAGCAGTTACTCGGGGGGTAAGGGACCAGATACGCAGTATTTT.

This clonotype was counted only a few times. For the CDR3, the DNA is TGTGCCAGCAGTGGAGGGGGATGGACCGACAAGCTTCCTTTCTTT. Its protein is CASSGGGWTDKLPFF. The genes are TRBV6-1 and TRBJ1-1; a weak D match, TRBD1 (6 bases). CDR1 is MNHNS and CDR2 is SASEGT in the germline V gene. This CDR3 is built from 15 residues. V was pared by 4 bases and J by 12 bases, with 24 bases between.

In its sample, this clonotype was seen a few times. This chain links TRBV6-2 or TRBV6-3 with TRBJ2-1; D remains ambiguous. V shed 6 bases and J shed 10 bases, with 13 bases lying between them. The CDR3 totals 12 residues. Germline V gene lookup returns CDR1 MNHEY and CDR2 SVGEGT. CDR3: CASRTSLKEQFF. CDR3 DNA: TGTGCCAGCAGGACGAGCTTGAAGGAGCAGTTCTTC.

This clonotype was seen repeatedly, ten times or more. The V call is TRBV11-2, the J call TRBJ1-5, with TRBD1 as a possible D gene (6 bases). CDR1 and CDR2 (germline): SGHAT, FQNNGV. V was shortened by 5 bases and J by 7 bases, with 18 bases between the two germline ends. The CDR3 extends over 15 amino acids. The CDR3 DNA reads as TGTGCCAGCAGCCACGGGACACTTGGAGGCCAGCCCCAGCATTTT. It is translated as CASSHGTLGGQPQHF.

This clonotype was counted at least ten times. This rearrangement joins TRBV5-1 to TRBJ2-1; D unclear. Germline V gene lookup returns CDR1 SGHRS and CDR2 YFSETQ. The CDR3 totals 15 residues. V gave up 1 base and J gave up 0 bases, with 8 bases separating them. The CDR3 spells CASSLNGISYNEQFF. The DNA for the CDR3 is TGCGCCAGCAGCTTGAATGGGATCTCCTACAATGAGCAGTTCTTC.

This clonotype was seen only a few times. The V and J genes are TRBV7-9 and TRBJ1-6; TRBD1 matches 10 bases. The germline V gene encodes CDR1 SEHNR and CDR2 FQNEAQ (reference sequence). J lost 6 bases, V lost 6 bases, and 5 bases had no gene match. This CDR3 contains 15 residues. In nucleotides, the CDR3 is TGTGCCAGCAGAATCGGGACAGGGGTTAATTCACCCCTCCACTTT. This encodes CASRIGTGVNSPLHF.

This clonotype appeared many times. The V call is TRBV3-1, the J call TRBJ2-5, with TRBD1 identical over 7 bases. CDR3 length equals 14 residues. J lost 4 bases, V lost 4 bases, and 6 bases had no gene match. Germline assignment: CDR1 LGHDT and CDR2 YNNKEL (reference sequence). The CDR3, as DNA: TGTGCCAGCAGCCGTTCGGGACAGCTAGAGACCCAGTACTTC. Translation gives CASSRSGQLETQYF.